This is a list of T cell receptor beta chains from one sample in a study of blood T cell repertoires in COVID-19. Repertoires were generated with immunoSEQ multiplex PCR, while TCRdb's copy carries only in-frame clones and drops some. The repertoire holds fewer than 120,000 clones, with approximately 65% as singletons. Sequenced input: peripheral blood. The receptors were sampled from a woman in her sixties or seventies with acute or convalescent COVID-19. Both conserved end residues are part of each CDR3. The order of the fields is V gene, D gene, clone size, J gene, CDR3 protein, CDR3 DNA. The D gene is left open where the match is weak. Expanded clones get a size class; other rows say once, few or many, or leave the size out.

V: TRBV27
D: NA
size: few
J: TRBJ1-2
CDR3: CASSSLGGYGYTF
DNA: TGTGCCAGCAGTTCCCTCGGCGGCTATGGCTACACCTTC

V: TRBV2
D: TRBD1
size: NA
J: TRBJ1-2
CDR3: CASSEDRRYYGYTF
DNA: TGTGCCAGCAGTGAGGACAGGAGATACTATGGCTACACCTTC

V: TRBV30
D: NA
size: once
J: TRBJ1-5
CDR3: CASGFSNQPQHF
DNA: TGTGCCTCGGGATTCAGTAATCAGCCCCAGCATTTT

V: TRBV28
D: TRBD1
size: many
J: TRBJ1-5
CDR3: CASRQGNQPQHF
DNA: TGTGCCAGCAGACAGGGGAATCAGCCCCAGCATTTT

V: TRBV7-2
D: TRBD1
size: NA
J: TRBJ1-6
CDR3: CASSRNQITGAVRSPLHF
DNA: TGTGCCAGCAGTCGTAACCAAATCACAGGGGCGGTAAGATCACCCCTCCACTTT

V: TRBV6-5
D: TRBD1
size: once
J: TRBJ1-3
CDR3: CASSYDRVTGNTIYF
DNA: TGTGCCAGCAGTTACGACAGGGTTACTGGAAACACCATATATTTT

V: TRBV4-2
D: NA
size: few
J: TRBJ1-6
CDR3: CASSQDRYNSPLHF
DNA: TGTGCCAGCAGCCAAGACCGTTATAATTCACCCCTCCACTTT

V: TRBV6-1
D: TRBD2
size: NA
J: TRBJ2-1
CDR3: CASSGPSGGLYNEQFF
DNA: TGTGCCAGCAGTGGTCCCAGCGGGGGGCTATACAATGAGCAGTTCTTC

V: TRBV6-6
D: TRBD1
size: NA
J: TRBJ1-6
CDR3: CASSPTGGRSSNSPLHF
DNA: TGTGCCAGCAGTCCAACAGGGGGGCGCTCGTCGAATTCACCCCTCCACTTT

V: TRBV5-1
D: TRBD1
size: NA
J: TRBJ2-7
CDR3: CASSWGQGAYEQYF
DNA: TGCGCCAGCAGCTGGGGACAGGGGGCTTACGAGCAGTACTTC

V: TRBV7-8
D: NA
size: NA
J: TRBJ2-3
CDR3: CASSYPGTSTDTQYF
DNA: TGTGCCAGCAGCTACCCGGGGACTAGCACAGATACGCAGTATTTT

V: TRBV7-2
D: NA
size: NA
J: TRBJ2-7
CDR3: CASSFGVSATARYEQYF
DNA: TGTGCCAGCAGCTTTGGGGTTAGTGCGACAGCCCGCTACGAGCAGTACTTC

V: TRBV10-1
D: NA
size: NA
J: TRBJ1-3
CDR3: CASSDGGQGRENTIYF
DNA: TGCGCCAGCAGTGATGGTGGCCAGGGGCGAGAAAACACCATATATTTT

V: TRBV4-3
D: NA
size: NA
J: TRBJ1-4
CDR3: CASSQVRGPNEKLFF
DNA: TGCGCCAGCAGCCAAGTCAGGGGACCTAATGAAAAACTGTTTTTT

V: TRBV30
D: TRBD2
size: NA
J: TRBJ2-7
CDR3: CAWRPTSGGASEQYF
DNA: TGTGCCTGGAGACCCACTAGCGGGGGGGCGAGCGAGCAGTACTTC

V: TRBV28
D: TRBD2
size: NA
J: TRBJ2-4
CDR3: CASRGGTSGLGLAKNIQYF
DNA: TGTGCCAGCAGGGGGGGGACTAGCGGTCTAGGATTGGCCAAAAACATTCAGTACTTC

V: TRBV7-8
D: TRBD1
size: few
J: TRBJ1-6
CDR3: CASSSWTGGNSPLHF
DNA: TGTGCCAGCAGCTCCTGGACAGGGGGGAATTCACCCCTCCACTTT

V: TRBV3-1/TRBV3-2
D: NA
size: NA
J: TRBJ1-5
CDR3: CASSPGSNQPQHF
DNA: TGTGCCAGCAGCCCGGGGAGCAATCAGCCCCAGCATTTT

V: TRBV24-1
D: NA
size: NA
J: TRBJ2-5
CDR3: CATSPSLGGTQYF
DNA: TGTGCCACCAGTCCCTCTCTGGGGGGGACCCAGTACTTC

V: TRBV5-1
D: NA
size: NA
J: TRBJ1-2
CDR3: CASSPSDLGGYTF
DNA: TGCGCCAGCAGCCCGTCGGACTTGGGTGGCTACACCTTC

V: TRBV2
D: NA
size: NA
J: TRBJ1-5
CDR3: CASSESGYQPQHF
DNA: TGTGCCAGCAGTGAGTCCGGTTATCAGCCCCAGCATTTT

V: TRBV4-1
D: NA
size: NA
J: TRBJ2-3
CDR3: CASSHGLASDTQYF
DNA: TGCGCCAGCAGCCATGGGTTAGCGTCAGATACGCAGTATTTT

V: TRBV7-2
D: NA
size: NA
J: TRBJ2-1
CDR3: CASSFFPSVGPTNEQFF
DNA: TGTGCCAGCAGCTTTTTCCCTAGCGTCGGCCCAACCAATGAGCAGTTCTTC

V: TRBV5-1
D: TRBD1
size: NA
J: TRBJ2-1
CDR3: CASSNPRDRGHEQFF
DNA: TGCGCCAGCAGCAACCCCCGAGACAGGGGGCATGAGCAGTTCTTC

V: TRBV6-1
D: NA
size: NA
J: TRBJ2-7
CDR3: CASSEQAYEQYF
DNA: TGTGCCAGCAGTGAACAGGCCTACGAGCAGTACTTC

V: TRBV9
D: NA
size: NA
J: TRBJ2-5
CDR3: CASSVAAGILQETQYF
DNA: TGTGCCAGCAGCGTAGCTGCAGGGATCCTCCAAGAGACCCAGTACTTC

V: TRBV4-2
D: TRBD1
size: few
J: TRBJ1-1
CDR3: CASSHSGQGNTEAFF
DNA: TGTGCCAGCAGCCATTCCGGACAGGGAAACACTGAAGCTTTCTTT

V: TRBV5-1
D: NA
size: NA
J: TRBJ1-3
CDR3: CASRPDRRTGNTIYF
DNA: TGCGCCAGCAGACCGGACAGAAGGACTGGAAACACCATATATTTT

V: TRBV27
D: TRBD1
size: NA
J: TRBJ2-7
CDR3: CASSLQGAYYEQYF
DNA: TGTGCCAGCAGTTTACAGGGGGCCTACTACGAGCAGTACTTC

V: TRBV29-1
D: NA
size: few
J: TRBJ1-1
CDR3: CSVDREGINTEAFF
DNA: TGCAGCGTTGACAGGGAAGGGATTAACACTGAAGCTTTCTTT

V: TRBV6-5
D: NA
size: NA
J: TRBJ1-1
CDR3: CASSTMAAGGTEAFF
DNA: TGTGCCAGCAGTACGATGGCTGCAGGAGGGACTGAAGCTTTCTTT

V: TRBV3-1/TRBV3-2
D: NA
size: NA
J: TRBJ1-1
CDR3: CASSQLNTEAFF
DNA: TGTGCCAGCAGCCAGTTAAACACTGAAGCTTTCTTT

V: TRBV19
D: TRBD1
size: once
J: TRBJ2-7
CDR3: CASSPHPGTGGNEQYF
DNA: TGTGCCAGTAGTCCCCACCCCGGGACAGGGGGGAACGAGCAGTACTTC

V: TRBV6-2/TRBV6-3
D: TRBD2
size: NA
J: TRBJ2-5
CDR3: CASSTLAGPQETQYF
DNA: TGTGCCAGCAGTACCCTAGCGGGCCCACAAGAGACCCAGTACTTC

V: TRBV11-1
D: NA
size: NA
J: TRBJ2-3
CDR3: CASSPGVWGGEDTQYF
DNA: TGTGCCAGCAGCCCGGGGGTCTGGGGGGGCGAAGATACGCAGTATTTT

V: TRBV28
D: NA
size: NA
J: TRBJ1-1
CDR3: CGLFGGTLYTEAFF
DNA: TGTGGATTATTCGGGGGGACTCTCTACACTGAAGCTTTCTTT

V: TRBV5-4
D: NA
size: NA
J: TRBJ1-1
CDR3: CASSLVGQTTEAFF
DNA: TGTGCCAGCAGCTTGGTCGGACAGACCACTGAAGCTTTCTTT

V: TRBV14
D: NA
size: few
J: TRBJ1-3
CDR3: CASRPSSGNTIYF
DNA: TGTGCCAGCAGGCCCAGCTCTGGAAACACCATATATTTT

V: TRBV28
D: NA
size: once
J: TRBJ1-1
CDR3: CASSWPSEGGTEAFF
DNA: TGTGCCAGCAGCTGGCCCTCGGAGGGTGGCACTGAAGCTTTCTTT

V: TRBV7-8
D: NA
size: NA
J: TRBJ1-2
CDR3: CASSFLGDSSKYGYTF
DNA: TGTGCCAGCAGCTTTTTAGGGGACTCCTCGAAATATGGCTACACCTTC

V: TRBV29-1
D: TRBD1
size: NA
J: TRBJ2-1
CDR3: CSVEGLRDRGSNEQFF
DNA: TGCAGCGTTGAAGGCCTCCGGGACAGGGGGTCCAATGAGCAGTTCTTC

V: TRBV7-8
D: NA
size: NA
J: TRBJ1-3
CDR3: CASSLGQAFGNTIYF
DNA: TGTGCCAGCAGCTTAGGACAGGCTTTTGGAAACACCATATATTTT

V: TRBV5-1
D: NA
size: NA
J: TRBJ1-1
CDR3: CASRNSGTEAFF
DNA: TGCGCCAGCAGAAATTCGGGAACCGAAGCTTTCTTT

V: TRBV5-1
D: NA
size: NA
J: TRBJ1-5
CDR3: CASSPSGSNQPQHF
DNA: TGCGCCAGCAGCCCGAGCGGGAGCAATCAGCCCCAGCATTTT

V: TRBV30
D: TRBD1
size: few
J: TRBJ1-3
CDR3: CAWSVPGQERNTIYF
DNA: TGTGCCTGGAGTGTTCCGGGACAGGAACGAAACACCATATATTTT

V: TRBV7-2
D: TRBD2
size: once
J: TRBJ2-7
CDR3: CASSSPGGEQYF
DNA: TGTGCCAGCAGCTCTCCGGGGGGGGAGCAGTACTTC

V: TRBV5-5
D: NA
size: NA
J: TRBJ2-7
CDR3: CASSPRSEQYF
DNA: TGTGCCAGCAGCCCCAGGTCCGAGCAGTACTTC

V: TRBV6-5
D: NA
size: NA
J: TRBJ1-5
CDR3: CASRDGQLLNQPQHF
DNA: TGTGCCAGCAGGGATGGACAGCTTCTCAATCAGCCCCAGCATTTT

V: TRBV7-6
D: NA
size: few
J: TRBJ1-1
CDR3: CASSPQGFGEAFF
DNA: TGTGCCAGCAGCCCTCAGGGGTTTGGTGAAGCTTTCTTT

V: TRBV12-3/TRBV12-4
D: NA
size: NA
J: TRBJ1-2
CDR3: CASSLARGAGYTF
DNA: TGTGCCAGCAGTTTAGCTAGGGGTGCTGGCTACACCTTC

V: TRBV30
D: NA
size: NA
J: TRBJ2-2
CDR3: CAWSPGTGELFF
DNA: TGTGCCTGGAGTCCCGGCACCGGGGAGCTGTTTTTT

V: TRBV20-1
D: NA
size: NA
J: TRBJ2-3
CDR3: CSASPDSFSTDTQYF
DNA: TGCAGTGCTAGTCCCGACTCCTTTAGCACAGATACGCAGTATTTT

V: TRBV7-8
D: TRBD1
size: NA
J: TRBJ1-2
CDR3: CASSFRPDRATNYGYTF
DNA: TGTGCCAGCAGCTTCCGGCCGGACAGGGCAACTAACTATGGCTACACCTTC

V: TRBV30
D: NA
size: NA
J: TRBJ2-7
CDR3: CAWSQLDREQYF
DNA: TGTGCCTGGAGTCAGCTAGACCGCGAGCAGTACTTC

V: TRBV28
D: NA
size: NA
J: TRBJ1-5
CDR3: CASRTVSVLGNQPQHF
DNA: TGTGCCAGCAGGACCGTTAGCGTCCTCGGAAATCAGCCCCAGCATTTT

V: TRBV5-5
D: TRBD1
size: NA
J: TRBJ2-4
CDR3: CASSRDRGYKNIQYF
DNA: TGTGCCAGCAGCCGCGACAGGGGATACAAAAACATTCAGTACTTC

V: TRBV3-1/TRBV3-2
D: NA
size: once
J: TRBJ1-6
CDR3: CASSQDNRRELHF
DNA: TGTGCCAGCAGCCAAGATAACAGGCGCGAACTCCACTTT

V: TRBV29-1
D: NA
size: NA
J: TRBJ1-1
CDR3: CSVGGMEGRNTEAFF
DNA: TGCAGCGTCGGGGGTATGGAGGGACGGAACACTGAAGCTTTCTTT

V: TRBV19
D: NA
size: NA
J: TRBJ1-1
CDR3: CASSSRQKEAFF
DNA: TGTGCCAGTAGTTCAAGACAGAAGGAAGCTTTCTTT

V: TRBV20-1
D: NA
size: NA
J: TRBJ1-2
CDR3: CSASPGDGYTF
DNA: TGCAGTGCTAGTCCGGGTGACGGCTACACCTTC